These T cell receptor beta chains were read from a single sample in a study of T cells in Graves' hyperthyroidism and ophthalmopathy. Via MiXCR, TCRdb re-called the multiplex PCR reads, giving one row per CDR3 protein. The table has 450,000 to 700,000 distinct CDR3 sequences, 35% to 55% seen once. The specimen sequenced was peripheral blood or thyroid tissue (not recorded which). The source of these receptors is a woman under 30 with Graves' hyperthyroidism. Both conserved end residues are part of each CDR3. The D gene is left open where the match is weak. Clone size is given for some rows only: seen once, a few or many times, or a class if the clone is expanded.

TRBJ1-6	TRBV19	.	.	TGTGCCAGTAGTAACCCGGGACGGCCTAATTCACCCCTCCACTTT	CASSNPGRPNSPLHF
TRBJ2-7	TRBV9	many	TRBD1	TGTGCCAGCAGCGTTGGACAGGGGGCAGGCGAGCAGTACTTC	CASSVGQGAGEQYF
TRBJ2-7	TRBV6-2/TRBV6-3	many	.	TGTGCCAGCGATGACTTTTACGAGCAGTACTTC	CASDDFYEQYF
TRBJ1-6	TRBV20-1	.	.	TGCAGTGCCCCTTCGGACAGCTCCTATAATTCACCCCTCCACTTT	CSAPSDSSYNSPLHF
TRBJ1-5	TRBV6-2/TRBV6-3	many	.	TGTGCCAGCGGCCCCAAACAGGGTAGGAGCAATCAGCCCCAGCATTTT	CASGPKQGRSNQPQHF
TRBJ2-5	TRBV6-5	many	TRBD2	TGTGCCAGCAGTTACCTGGCGGGAGTAGGCCCGGAGACCCAGTACTTC	CASSYLAGVGPETQYF
TRBJ1-5	TRBV29-1	.	.	TGCAGCAGTTACGGGGAAGAAAAACCCCAGCATTTT	CSSYGEEKPQHF
TRBJ1-5	TRBV18	.	.	TGTGCCAGCTCACCGGCAGGGTTGCAGCCCCAGCATTTT	CASSPAGLQPQHF
TRBJ2-1	TRBV7-3	.	TRBD2	TGTGCCAGCAGCTCCCCGGGGGGTCGGCAGTTCTTC	CASSSPGGRQFF
TRBJ2-5	TRBV29-1	.	TRBD1	TGCAGCTCACACCGGGACAGGGGCCAAGAGACCCAGTACTTC	CSSHRDRGQETQYF
TRBJ2-7	TRBV25-1	many	.	TGTGCCAGCAGTGACATGTGGCCGGACCGCCGGCAGTACTTC	CASSDMWPDRRQYF
TRBJ2-7	TRBV7-2	many	.	TGTGCCAGCAGCTTAGGTGGTCACGAGCAGTACTTC	CASSLGGHEQYF
TRBJ2-5	TRBV20-1	.	.	TGCAGTGCTATGTCCGTCCAGGGGAAAGAGACCCAGTACTTC	CSAMSVQGKETQYF
TRBJ2-7	TRBV7-6	.	.	TGTGCCAGCAGCTTAACAAGGGGAGAGCAGTACTTC	CASSLTRGEQYF
TRBJ2-5	TRBV5-1	few	TRBD1	TGCGCCAGCAGCAGAGGGACAGTCTTACAAGAGACCCAGTACTTC	CASSRGTVLQETQYF